Given below is one T cell receptor beta chain in context. Trimming shortened V by 4 bases and J by 10 bases, and 18 bases separated the two germline ends. The CDR3 loop spans 14 amino acids. Germline V gives CDR1 SGHRS, CDR2 YFSETQ. This specimen belongs to a study of technical replicates of blood from a few donors. Some clones are missing from TCRdb's copy, which holds only in-frame ones; the method was immunoSEQ multiplex PCR. The sample includes more than 70,000 clones, around 93% of them seen just once. The clonotype originates from a human donor in good health. Material for sequencing was T cells isolated from PBMCs. The chain recombines TRBV5-1 with TRBJ2-1; D is unclear. In DNA, the CDR3 is TGCGCCAGCAGCCTGGACCCCCACCCCCAGGAGCAGTTCTTC. This encodes CASSLDPHPQEQFF.